This T cell receptor (beta chain) was recovered during a study of Ad26.COV2.S vaccination and SARS-CoV-2 variants. Study-wide context: The donor participated in the COV1001 trial, in its Ad26.COV2.S arm.

Produced via immunoSEQ multiplex PCR; TCRdb's table is partial and in-frame only. The sample contains 360,000 or so clones, about 91% of which appear only once. Treatment meaning: over 15 received Ad26.COV2.S at low or high dose, single or two shots; a few received placebo; per-sample allocation not given. After the first vaccine or placebo injection, samples were drawn on day 63. Deletions cut 0 bases from V and 0 bases from J, with 13 bases between. The germline V gene has CDR1 SGHRS and CDR2 YFSETQ. CDR3 length: 17 residues. This clone was found once. The V gene is TRBV5-1, the J gene TRBJ2-1; D is perhaps TRBD1 or TRBD2 (6 bases each). This clonotype was obtained from a person aged 18 to 59 who received the Ad26.COV2.S COVID-19 vaccine or a placebo. The starting material was peripheral blood, obtained in a trial of Ad26.COV2.S vaccine versus placebo. DNA of the CDR3: TGCGCCAGCAGCTTGGTCGGGGGCCTCAGCTCCTACAATGAGCAGTTCTTC. Translated, it gives CASSLVGGLSSYNEQFF.